This is a list of T cell receptor beta chains from one sample in a study of shared clonotypes between healthy human individuals. Repertoires were generated with immunoSEQ multiplex PCR, while TCRdb's copy carries only in-frame clones and drops some. The sample has over a million clones, around three quarters seen once. Input material: memory CD4+ T cells from PBMCs. These TCRs come from a young man in good health. Some clones in this sample may be carry-over from other donors' samples. CDR3s include the opening cysteine and the closing phenylalanine or tryptophan. The order of the fields is J gene, D gene, clone size, V gene, CDR3 DNA, CDR3 protein. D genes are given only for firm matches. Some rows have no size entry. The others give once, few or many, or a class for an expanded clone.

>TRBJ2-3|TRBD1|few|TRBV7-3
TGTGCCAGCAGCTTATCTGGACAGGGATCAGATACGCAGTATTTT
CASSLSGQGSDTQYF
>TRBJ2-5|NA|NA|TRBV4-1
TGCGCCAGCAGCCAAGATGGGGCCCCACAAGAGACCCAGTACTTC
CASSQDGAPQETQYF
>TRBJ2-2|NA|NA|TRBV5-1
TGCGCCAGCAGCTTGGCACCTACGAACACCGGGGAGCTGTTTTTT
CASSLAPTNTGELFF
>TRBJ1-3|NA|NA|TRBV30
TGTGCCTGGAGTTTTCCGGGATCTGGAAACACCATATATTTT
CAWSFPGSGNTIYF
>TRBJ2-1|TRBD2|NA|TRBV28
TGTGCCAGCAGTAGCCTAGCGGGAAAGAGGGGGGCCCACAATGAGCAGTTCTTC
CASSSLAGKRGAHNEQFF
>TRBJ1-2|NA|few|TRBV19
TGTGCCAGTAGTATTACCAGGGGCCCTTATGGCTACACCTTC
CASSITRGPYGYTF
>TRBJ1-2|NA|NA|TRBV25-1
TGTGCCAGCAGGGTAGAACCGGGACGAAGCCATGGCTACACCTTC
CASRVEPGRSHGYTF
>TRBJ2-1|TRBD2|NA|TRBV5-4
TGTGCCAGCAGCTTAGATCTAGCGGGAGCGGCTGAGCAGTTCTTC
CASSLDLAGAAEQFF
>TRBJ1-5|NA|few|TRBV28
TGTGCCAGCAGTTTACCCCTCCCGGGGAGGACTCAGCCCCAGCATTTT
CASSLPLPGRTQPQHF
>TRBJ2-2|TRBD1|NA|TRBV2
TGTGCCAGCAGAATTGACAGGGGTTTAACCGGGGAGCTGTTTTTT
CASRIDRGLTGELFF
>TRBJ2-3|NA|NA|TRBV5-1
TGCGCCAGCAGCTTGGTCGGCGGGATTGCGGATACGCAGTATTTT
CASSLVGGIADTQYF
>TRBJ2-2|NA|NA|TRBV27
TGTGCCAGCAGTTCGCCGACCGGGGAGCTGTTTTTT
CASSSPTGELFF
>TRBJ2-5|TRBD2|NA|TRBV12-5
TGTGCTAGTAGGCTAGCGGGAATAGAGACCCAGTACTTC
CASRLAGIETQYF
>TRBJ1-4|NA|NA|TRBV5-4
TGTGCCAGCAGCTTGTCGGGACCAAATAATGAAAAACTGTTTTTT
CASSLSGPNNEKLFF
>TRBJ2-7|NA|NA|TRBV7-3
TGTGCCAGCAGCCTAGCGAGCAACTACGAGCAGTACTTC
CASSLASNYEQYF
>TRBJ1-2|TRBD1|NA|TRBV5-4
TGTGCCAGCAGCCTACAGGGGTTTGACTATGGCTACACCTTC
CASSLQGFDYGYTF
>TRBJ2-5|NA|few|TRBV6-1
TGTGCCAGCAGCGGGCAAGGGGCGAAGTTGGAGACCCAGTACTTC
CASSGQGAKLETQYF
>TRBJ1-2|TRBD1|NA|TRBV18
TGTGCCAGCCGCGTCGGACAGGGGTTTGGCTACACCTTC
CASRVGQGFGYTF
>TRBJ2-2|NA|NA|TRBV7-9
TGTGCCAGCACCCCTTTAAGAGGGAGAGGAACCGGGGAGCTGTTTTTT
CASTPLRGRGTGELFF
>TRBJ2-1|TRBD2|NA|TRBV9
TGTGCCAGCAGCGTCGGACTAGCGGGAGGGCACAATGAGCAGTTCTTC
CASSVGLAGGHNEQFF
>TRBJ1-4|NA|NA|TRBV19
TGTGCCAGTAGTATAGTCCGGGGGACTAATGAAAAACTGTTTTTT
CASSIVRGTNEKLFF
>TRBJ2-6|NA|NA|TRBV18
TGTGCCAGCTCACCACCGAGCTCTGGGGCCAACGTCCTGACTTTC
CASSPPSSGANVLTF
>TRBJ2-5|TRBD2|once|TRBV6-1
TGTGCCAGCAGCGGACTAGCGGGGACCCAAGAGACCCAGTACTTC
CASSGLAGTQETQYF
>TRBJ1-1|NA|NA|TRBV19
TGTGCCAGTGGGGCCCAGGGTCGTGGTGGAGCTTTCTTT
CASGAQGRGGAFF
>TRBJ2-2|NA|NA|TRBV7-9
TGTGCCAGCAGCCCCACTGGCCAGGCCGGGAGAGCCGGGGAGCTGTTTTTT
CASSPTGQAGRAGELFF
>TRBJ2-7|NA|NA|TRBV5-4
TGTGCCAGCAGCCCTGGACAGATCTACGAGCAGTACTTC
CASSPGQIYEQYF
>TRBJ2-5|TRBD2|NA|TRBV4-1
TGCGCCAGCAGCCAACCCGGGACTAGCGGGAGACAGGAGACCCAGTACTTC
CASSQPGTSGRQETQYF
>TRBJ2-3|NA|once|TRBV7-9
TGTGCCAGCAGCTTAGTGTCTAGCCAAAACACAGATACGCAGTATTTT
CASSLVSSQNTDTQYF